The present TCR beta chain was sequenced within a study of TIL therapy for anti-PD-1-resistant metastatic lung cancer. The CDR3 loop spans 15 amino acids. Deletions cut 4 bases from V and 3 bases from J, with 15 bases between. From germline, CDR1 is MDHEN and CDR2 SYDVKM. Sample time point: pre-treatment sample, taken before nivolumab and TIL therapy. This was the immunoSEQ v3 assay. Measured with immunoSEQ multiplex PCR; TCRdb has only the in-frame clones, and not every one. The sample carries approximately 47,000 clones, just over 85% recorded once. The receptor was derived from a person aged 25-85 years with non-small cell lung cancer. The V gene is TRBV28, the J gene TRBJ1-2, with no clear D. The sequenced sample was blood, obtained at baseline. This chain's CDR3 is CASSSTGPRHYGYTF. CDR3 DNA: TGTGCCAGCAGTTCCACCGGGCCCCGGCACTATGGCTACACCTTC.